This T cell receptor beta chain is drawn from a study of blood T cell repertoires in COVID-19. Original handling: The assay estimated nucleated cells by amplifying reference gene primers. Produced via immunoSEQ multiplex PCR; TCRdb's table is partial and in-frame only. V, J and clone size reflect that table, while D and trimming were determined from the DNA. The sample carries some 200,000 clones, approximately 86% recorded once. Trimming cost V 1 base and J 8 bases, with 17 bases left between them. The CDR3 sequence is 15 residues long. Germline V gene data show CDR1 as PRHDT and CDR2 as FYEKMQ (reference sequence). Participants were aged about 18 to 89 years from around 26 US areas.

This TCR was sampled from a woman aged 60-75 years with acute COVID-19. The sample comprised PBMCs or T cells enriched from blood (not recorded which). This chain joins TRBV13 and TRBJ1-2; TRBD1 is a possible D gene (5 bases). CDR3 sequence reads: CASSLALTGGGGYTF. Here the CDR3 DNA reads TGTGCCAGCAGCTTAGCCTTGACTGGGGGAGGGGGCTACACCTTC.